The T cell receptor (beta chain) under discussion was sequenced for a study of cytomegalovirus exposure and HLA in healthy donors. With 60 Vbeta and 13 Jbeta primers, the PCR was carried out. TCRdb's copy holds only in-frame clones and misses some; the assay was immunoSEQ multiplex PCR. In the table there are tens of thousands of clones, around 85% of which are singletons. The CDR3 extends over 15 amino acids. Germline V gives CDR1 SGHNT, CDR2 YYREEE (reference sequence). The trim removed 0 bases at V and 2 bases at J, leaving 5 bases unmatched. The rearrangement uses TRBV5-4 and TRBJ2-7; the match to TRBD1 covers 7 bases. The specimen sequenced was PBMCs. The origin of this receptor is a man aged 30 to 45 in good health and CMV-seronegative. Written as DNA, the CDR3 is TGTGCCAGCAGCTTGGGACAGGGACGTACCTACGAGCAGTACTTC. Translation: CASSLGQGRTYEQYF.